This T cell receptor beta chain was identified during a study of blood T cell repertoires in COVID-19. As for the study in general: Samples representing acute and convalescent COVID-19 were sourced from the United States, Italy and Spain.

Trimming removed 0 bases at V and 4 bases at J, with 9 bases between. This CDR3 region has 14 residues. CDR1 is SGHDN and CDR2 is FVKESK in the germline V gene. The assay was immunoSEQ multiplex PCR, and TCRdb's table has in-frame clones only and misses some. The data contain about 260,000 clones, less than 90% of them singletons. The sample was peripheral blood. This clonotype originated in a man between 60 and 75 years old who had recovered from COVID-19. V is TRBV14 and J is TRBJ1-1, with D perhaps matching TRBD1 (5 bases). CDR3: CASSQDLGLTEAFF. In DNA form, the CDR3 reads TGTGCCAGCAGCCAAGATCTGGGACTCACTGAAGCTTTCTTT. The whole variable domain, remainder taken from reference TRBV14 and TRBJ1-1, is EAGVTQFPSHSVIEKGQTVTLRCDPISGHDNLYWYRRVMGKEIKFLLHFVKESKQDESGMPNNRFLAERTGGTYSTLKVQPAELEDSGVYFCASSQDLGLTEAFFGQGTRLTVV.